This T cell receptor (beta chain) was obtained from a study of glioma-infiltrating T cells after dendritic cell vaccination. Overall study context: Patients received autologous tumor lysate-pulsed dendritic cell vaccination between the early 2000s and the early 2010s. Three intradermal dendritic cell vaccine injections were given every two weeks.

Amplification used 60 V beta primers and 13 J beta primers. Sequencing used immunoSEQ multiplex PCR; TCRdb keeps in-frame clones, though not all of them. The sample records 100,000 or so clones, around 90% being singletons. The CDR3 spans 15 residues. J gave up 4 bases and V 0 bases, and 5 bases lay outside the gene matches. The V gene's germline CDR1 is SGDLS and CDR2 YYNGEE. Specified time point: after dendritic cell vaccination, including at tumor progression/relapse. None of the glioblastoma patients had an isocitrate dehydrogenase mutation. V usage is TRBV9 and J usage is TRBJ1-2; 8 bases are a match to TRBD1. This specimen was blood, taken after dendritic cell vaccination. The receptor's source is a human donor with glioblastoma. The CDR3 region is CASSVGPGGSYGYTF. CDR3 nucleotides: TGTGCCAGCAGCGTAGGTCCAGGGGGCAGCTATGGCTACACCTTC.